A single sample gave rise to the 15 T cell receptor beta chains below, sequenced in a study of cytomegalovirus exposure and HLA in healthy donors. 13 Jbeta primers and 60 Vbeta primers were used for the PCR. Clones were sequenced by immunoSEQ multiplex PCR, and TCRdb holds only the in-frame ones, with some missing. This table has roughly 87,000 clones, roughly 77% appearing once. Sequenced: PBMCs. The source of these receptors is a woman aged 40 to 50 in good health and CMV-seropositive.

The chain uses TRBV25-1 and TRBJ2-1; 8 bases align to TRBD2. Trimming cost V 3 bases and J 4 bases; bases outside gene matches: 5. This CDR3 comprises 15 residues. Per the germline V gene, CDR1 is MGHDK and CDR2 is SYGVNS. The DNA of the CDR3 is TGTGCCAGCAGTGACCCGGGACTAGAATACAATGAGCAGTTCTTC. Its protein is CASSDPGLEYNEQFF. Filled out from reference TRBV25-1 and TRBJ2-1, the complete variable domain reads EADIYQTPRYLVIGTGKKITLECSQTMGHDKMYWYQQDPGMELHLIHYSYGVNSTEKGDLSSESTVSRIRTEHFPLTLESARPSHTSQYLCASSDPGLEYNEQFFGPGTRLTVL.

This clone was counted a single time. The chain couples TRBV7-2 to TRBJ2-1; 9 bases match TRBD2. The ends lost 4 bases at V and 4 bases at J; junction bases unmatched: 8. The CDR3 is made up of 16 amino acids. The germline V gene encodes CDR1 SGHTA and CDR2 FQGNSA. The CDR3 DNA reads TGTGCCAGCAGCTACAGGGTTGCGGGAGGGTACAATGAGCAGTTCTTC. This codes for CASSYRVAGGYNEQFF.

The rearrangement uses TRBV21-1 and TRBJ1-4. TRBV21-1 is a documented pseudogene. The CDR3 runs 16 residues. The CDR3 DNA follows: TGTGCCAGCAGCAAAGACTCTTCCTCTATCTCCGAAAAACTGTTTTTT. Translating it yields CASSKDSSSISEKLFF.

This sequence joins TRBV10-2 and TRBJ1-5; D gene uncertain. The CDR3 has 15 amino acids. Trimming took off 8 bases at V and 1 base at J, with 15 bases between the two ends. Germline CDR1 WSHSY, CDR2 SAAADI. The CDR3 DNA sequence: TGCGCCAGCCCACCTCGCCCAGGCAGCAATCAGCCCCAGCATTTT. It codes for CASPPRPGSNQPQHF.

The rearrangement uses TRBV6-5 and TRBJ2-7; D unresolved. Trimming removed 5 bases from V and 2 bases from J, with 16 bases in between. There are 15 residues in the CDR3. Germline CDR1 reads MNHEY; CDR2 reads SVGAGI. CDR3: CASSLRSGSTYEQYF. The CDR3 DNA sequence: TGTGCCAGCAGTCTGAGGAGTGGGTCGACCTACGAGCAGTACTTC.

This clone was found once. The chain couples TRBV7-9 to TRBJ1-2; unclear D gene. V gave up 2 bases and J gave up 0 bases, with 4 bases separating them. Per germline, CDR1 SEHNR and CDR2 FQNEAQ (reference sequence). This CDR3 has 13 amino acids. The CDR3: CASSLSSNYGYTF. DNA of the CDR3: TGTGCCAGCAGCTTATCGTCTAACTATGGCTACACCTTC.

This clone occurred once. The V gene is TRBV5-1, the J gene TRBJ2-3, with 8 bases that match TRBD2. The CDR3 covers 15 residues. CDR1 and CDR2 (germline): SGHRS, YFSETQ. V trimming: 4 bases; J trimming: 5 bases; junction bases outside the gene matches: 9. CDR3 in amino acids: CASSRGVAGLDTQYF. CDR3 nucleotides: TGCGCCAGCAGCCGGGGGGTAGCGGGGCTAGATACGCAGTATTTT.

This clone has only a few counts. This CDR3 is CASSPSEPREKLFF. DNA for the CDR3: TGTGCCAGCTCACCATCGGAGCCTAGGGAAAAACTGTTTTTT. This rearrangement joins TRBV18 to TRBJ1-4; D unclear. CDR1 and CDR2 (germline): KGHSH, LQKENI. V lost 2 bases and J lost 8, with 12 bases in between. The CDR3 has 14 amino acids.

The V and J genes are TRBV4-2 and TRBJ2-7, with 11 bases that match TRBD2. The CDR3 runs 20 residues. Germline lookup yields CDR1 LGHNA and CDR2 YNFKEQ. With V trimmed by 3 bases and J by 9 bases, 25 bases remained unmatched. CDR3 in amino acids: CASSHSQDGGVAGGPSWQYF. CDR3 nucleotide sequence: TGTGCCAGCAGCCATAGCCAGGACGGGGGGGTAGCGGGAGGGCCTTCCTGGCAGTACTTC.

The gene calls are TRBV6-6 and TRBJ1-1; D possibly corresponds to TRBD1 (5 bases). In germline, CDR1 is MNHNY, CDR2 SVGAGI (reference sequence). Trimming pared 7 bases from V and 5 bases from J, leaving 14 bases between. The CDR3 covers 13 residues. CDR3 DNA sequence: TGTGCCAGCAAGGCAGACAGACGGACTGAAGCTTTCTTT. This encodes CASKADRRTEAFF.

The chain couples TRBV29-1 to TRBJ2-1, with 15 bases lining up with TRBD2. Germline V lookup: CDR1 SQVTM, CDR2 ANQGSEA. The length of the CDR3 is 17 residues. V dropped 3 bases and J dropped 6; count of bases not matched to a gene: 9. CDR3 region: CSVEEGLAGGRSNEQFF. CDR3 nucleotides: TGCAGCGTTGAGGAGGGACTAGCGGGAGGAAGGAGCAATGAGCAGTTCTTC.

The chain joins TRBV7-2 to TRBJ1-2, with 10 bases lining up with TRBD1. Germline V lookup: CDR1 SGHTA, CDR2 FQGNSA. J was trimmed by 5 bases and V by 4 bases; bases with no gene match: 10. This CDR3 is built from 16 residues. CDR3 in DNA: TGTGCCAGCAGCTCGTACTCCCCGGGACAGGGGTATGGCTACACCTTC. Translation gives CASSSYSPGQGYGYTF. The full variable domain, completed using reference TRBV7-2 and TRBJ1-2, is GAGVSQSPSNKVTEKGKDVELRCDPISGHTALYWYRQSLGQGLEFLIYFQGNSAPDKSGLPSDRFSAERTGGSVSTLTIQRTQQEDSAVYLCASSSYSPGQGYGYTFGSGTRLTVV.

The chain has TRBV15 and TRBJ2-4; tentative D call: TRBD2 (6 bases). V gave up 5 bases and J gave up 4 bases, with 18 bases separating them. The V gene's germline CDR1 is LNHNV and CDR2 YYDKDF (reference sequence). CDR3 length: 16 residues. CDR3 amino acids: CATSGFTGSRKNIQYF. The CDR3 nucleotides read TGTGCCACCAGCGGATTTACCGGGAGTCGGAAAAACATTCAGTACTTC.

The V call is TRBV18, the J call TRBJ2-1; tentative D call: TRBD1 (7 bases). V was cut by 4 bases and J by 8 bases, with 27 bases left in between. The CDR3 length is 18 residues. Germline loops: CDR1 KGHSH, CDR2 LQKENI. The CDR3 DNA sequence: TGTGCCAGCTCACTGGCTTCTCAGGGGGGCCTAAGAAGCGATGAGCAGTTCTTC. As protein: CASSLASQGGLRSDEQFF.

The rearrangement uses TRBV29-1 and TRBJ2-3, with D possibly being TRBD2 (7 bases). This CDR3 is 15 amino acids long. Trimming shortened V by 2 bases and J by 5 bases, and 17 bases separated the two germline ends. Germline CDR1 is SQVTM and CDR2 is ANQGSEA. CDR3 loop: CSVEWGGHVGDTQYF. CDR3 DNA sequence: TGCAGCGTTGAATGGGGGGGCCATGTTGGAGATACGCAGTATTTT.